What follows is one TCR beta chain and its context. The antigen remains unidentified. These data belong to a study of T-cell memory formation after mild COVID-19. The CDR3 is 15 amino acids. The V gene end was trimmed by 0 bases and the J gene end by 5 bases; junction bases not matched to a gene: 5. Germline V gene sequence: CDR1 DFQATT, CDR2 SNEGSKA (reference sequence). Overall study findings and caveats: Contracting CD4+ clones were located mainly in CM and EM, and CD8+ clones in EMRA. Cross-reactive memory apparently joined, as some responding clones appeared in pre-infection memory.

TCRdb called the 5' RACE reads again in MiXCR, with one record for every CDR3 protein. This sample has roughly 280,000 distinct CDR3 sequences, with approximately 7.6% found just once. The TCR originated in a young man who had mild COVID-19 (a few samples of this study predate the infection). Cell type and time point are not known. The chain uses TRBV20-1 and TRBJ1-5; 9 bases line up with TRBD1. The specimen sequenced was PBMCs or a T cell subset sorted from them (not recorded which). CDR3 coding DNA: TGCAGTGCTAGAGACTTAAGGACAGGGGATCAGCCCCAGCATTTT. Its translation: CSARDLRTGDQPQHF.